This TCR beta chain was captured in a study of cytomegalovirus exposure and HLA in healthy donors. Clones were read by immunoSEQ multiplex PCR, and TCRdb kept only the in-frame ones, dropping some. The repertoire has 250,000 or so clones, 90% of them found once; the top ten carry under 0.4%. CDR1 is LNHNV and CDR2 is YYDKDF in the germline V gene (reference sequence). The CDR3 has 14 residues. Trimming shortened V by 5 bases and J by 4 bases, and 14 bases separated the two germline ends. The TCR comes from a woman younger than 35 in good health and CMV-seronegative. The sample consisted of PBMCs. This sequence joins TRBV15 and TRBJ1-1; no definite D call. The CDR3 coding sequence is TGTGCCACCAGCCTGGAAGGGAGCGGCACTGAAGCTTTCTTT. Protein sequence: CATSLEGSGTEAFF. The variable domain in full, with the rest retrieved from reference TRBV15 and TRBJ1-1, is DAMVIQNPRYQVTQFGKPVTLSCSQTLNHNVMYWYQQKSSQAPKLLFHYYDKDFNNEADTPDNFQSRRPNTSFCFLDIRSPGLGDTAMYLCATSLEGSGTEAFFGQGTRLTVV.